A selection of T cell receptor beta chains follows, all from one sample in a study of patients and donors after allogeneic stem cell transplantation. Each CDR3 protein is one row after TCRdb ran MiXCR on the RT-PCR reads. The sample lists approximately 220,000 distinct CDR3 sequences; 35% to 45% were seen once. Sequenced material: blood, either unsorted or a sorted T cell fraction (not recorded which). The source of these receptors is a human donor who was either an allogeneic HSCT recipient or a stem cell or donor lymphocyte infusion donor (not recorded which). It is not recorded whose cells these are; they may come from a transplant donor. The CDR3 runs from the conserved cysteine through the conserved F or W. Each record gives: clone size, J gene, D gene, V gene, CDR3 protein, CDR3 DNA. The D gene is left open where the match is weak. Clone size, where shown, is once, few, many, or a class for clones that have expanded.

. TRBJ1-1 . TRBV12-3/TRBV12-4 CASSPDSLNTEAFF TGTGCCAGCAGTCCCGACAGCTTGAACACTGAAGCTTTCTTT
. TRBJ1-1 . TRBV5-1 CASSDIWGGDTEAFF TGCGCCAGCAGCGACATCTGGGGGGGTGACACTGAAGCTTTCTTT
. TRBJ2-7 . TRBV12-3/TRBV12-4 CASVSSGNPYEQYF TGTGCCAGCGTATCCAGTGGGAACCCCTACGAGCAGTACTTC
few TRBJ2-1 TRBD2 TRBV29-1 CSVPASGVYEQFF TGCAGCGTCCCGGCTAGCGGGGTCTATGAGCAGTTCTTC
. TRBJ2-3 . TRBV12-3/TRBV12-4 CASSLWGQGQYF TGTGCCAGCAGTTTATGGGGGCAAGGGCAGTATTTT
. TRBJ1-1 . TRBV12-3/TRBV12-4 CASCRKNTEAFF TGTGCCAGCTGCAGGAAGAACACTGAAGCTTTCTTT
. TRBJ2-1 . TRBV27 CASSLLGRSYNEQFF TGTGCCAGCAGCCTATTGGGACGCAGCTACAATGAGCAGTTCTTC
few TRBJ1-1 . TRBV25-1 CASSESKVVNTEAFF TGTGCCAGCAGTGAATCCAAGGTGGTGAACACTGAAGCTTTCTTT
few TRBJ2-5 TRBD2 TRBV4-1 CASSQELAGARETQYF TGCGCCAGCAGCCAAGAGCTAGCGGGGGCGAGAGAGACCCAGTACTTC
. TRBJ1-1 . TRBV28 CASSLLWGPLGRGTEAFF TGTGCCAGCAGTTTATTATGGGGGCCCCTAGGGAGAGGCACTGAAGCTTTCTTT
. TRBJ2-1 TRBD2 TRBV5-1 CASSPGLAGDEQFF TGCGCCAGCAGCCCGGGACTAGCGGGCGATGAGCAGTTCTTC
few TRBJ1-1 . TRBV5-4 CASSPVGSTEAFF TGTGCCAGCAGCCCTGTTGGGTCAACGGAAGCTTTCTTT
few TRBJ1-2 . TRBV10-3 CAIRMTLAYGYTF TGTGCCATCAGGATGACACTCGCCTATGGCTACACCTTC
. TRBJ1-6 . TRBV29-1 CSVGDNSPLHF TGCAGCGTTGGGGACAATTCACCCCTCCACTTT
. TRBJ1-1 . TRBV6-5 CASSQGQSRIMAEAFF TGTGCCAGCAGTCAAGGACAGAGTCGGATAATGGCTGAAGCTTTCTTT